This record covers a single T cell receptor (beta chain). Its antigen is as yet unknown. Profiling relied on immunoSEQ multiplex PCR, and the TCRdb table lists in-frame clones only, not all of them. The sample holds more than 9,000 clones; about 79% are singletons and the top ten take approximately 24%. This entry is derived from a study of CD4 T cells in relation to SARS-CoV-2 and coronaviruses. As for the study in general: The restricting HLA molecule for shared crossreactive spike epitopes was mapped. Regarding the study as a whole: Crossreactivity was assessed only for spike protein, not other viral proteins.

Germline CDR1 is SGHVT and CDR2 is SQSDAQ. CDR3 size: 15 residues. The V gene lost 3 bases and the J gene lost 5 bases, with 16 bases spanning the gap. Before the COVID-19 pandemic, during about 2011-2019, CD4+ T cells were taken from unexposed donors. The cells were cultured for around ten days before CD4+ T cells were isolated. As cell numbers allowed, unexposed-donor CD4+ T cells faced SARS-CoV-2 S/N and four cold-coronavirus spikes. The chain links TRBV7-4 to TRBJ2-5; D possibly corresponds to TRBD2 (5 bases). The sample taken for sequencing was CD4+ T cells from PBMCs, cultured in vitro. The TCR originated in a human donor in good health. CDR3 in DNA: TGTGCCAGCAGCTTGGATATTAGCGCTTTGGAGACCCAGTACTTC. Protein sequence: CASSLDISALETQYF.